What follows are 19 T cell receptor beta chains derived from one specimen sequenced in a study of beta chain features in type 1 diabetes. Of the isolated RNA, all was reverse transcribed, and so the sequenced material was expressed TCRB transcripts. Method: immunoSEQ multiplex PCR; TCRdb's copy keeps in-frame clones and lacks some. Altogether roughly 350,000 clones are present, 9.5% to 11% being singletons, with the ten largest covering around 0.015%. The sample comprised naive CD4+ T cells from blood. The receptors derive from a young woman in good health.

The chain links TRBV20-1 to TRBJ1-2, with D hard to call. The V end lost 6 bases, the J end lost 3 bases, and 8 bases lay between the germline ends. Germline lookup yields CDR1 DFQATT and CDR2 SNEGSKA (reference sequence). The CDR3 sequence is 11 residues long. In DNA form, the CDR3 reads TGCAGTGCACCGCGGGACTATGGCTACACCTTC. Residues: CSAPRDYGYTF.

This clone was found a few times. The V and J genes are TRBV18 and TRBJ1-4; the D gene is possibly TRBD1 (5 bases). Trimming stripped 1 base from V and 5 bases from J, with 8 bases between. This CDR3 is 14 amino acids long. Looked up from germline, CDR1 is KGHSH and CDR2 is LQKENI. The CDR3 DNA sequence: TGTGCCAGCTCACCACGGGGGGAGAATGAAAAACTGTTTTTT. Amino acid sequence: CASSPRGENEKLFF.

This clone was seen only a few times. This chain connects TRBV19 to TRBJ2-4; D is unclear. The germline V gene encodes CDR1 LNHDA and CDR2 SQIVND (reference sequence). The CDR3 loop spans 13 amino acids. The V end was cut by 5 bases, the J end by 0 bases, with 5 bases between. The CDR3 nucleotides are TGTGCCAGTAGTTCTCTAGCCAAAAACATTCAGTACTTC. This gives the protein CASSSLAKNIQYF.

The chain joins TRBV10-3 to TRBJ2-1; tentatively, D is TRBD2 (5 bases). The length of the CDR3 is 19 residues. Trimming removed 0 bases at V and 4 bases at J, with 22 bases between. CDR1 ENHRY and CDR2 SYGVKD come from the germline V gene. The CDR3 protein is CAISESRGPGVQFYNEQFF. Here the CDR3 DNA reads TGTGCCATCAGTGAGTCGAGAGGGCCCGGCGTACAATTTTACAATGAGCAGTTCTTC.

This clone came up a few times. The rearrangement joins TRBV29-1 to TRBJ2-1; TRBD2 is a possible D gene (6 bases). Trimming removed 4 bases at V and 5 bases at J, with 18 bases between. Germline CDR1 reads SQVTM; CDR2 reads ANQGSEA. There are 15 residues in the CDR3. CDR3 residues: CSVAKTRALDNEQFF. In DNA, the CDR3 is TGCAGCGTTGCAAAGACTAGGGCCCTAGACAATGAGCAGTTCTTC.

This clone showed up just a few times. CDR3: CASSPGPTEAFF. The CDR3 DNA is TGTGCCAGCTCACCAGGCCCCACTGAAGCTTTCTTT. J is TRBJ1-1 and V is TRBV18; D remains unclear. In germline, CDR1 is KGHSH, CDR2 LQKENI. Trimming took off 2 bases at V and 4 bases at J, with 5 bases between the two ends. CDR3 size: 12 residues.

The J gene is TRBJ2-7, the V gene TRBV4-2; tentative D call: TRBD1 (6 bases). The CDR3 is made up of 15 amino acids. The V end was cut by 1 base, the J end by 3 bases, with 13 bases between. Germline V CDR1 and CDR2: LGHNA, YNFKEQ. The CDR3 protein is CASSQAGEGVYEQYF. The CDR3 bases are TGTGCCAGCAGCCAAGCAGGGGAAGGAGTCTACGAGCAGTACTTC.

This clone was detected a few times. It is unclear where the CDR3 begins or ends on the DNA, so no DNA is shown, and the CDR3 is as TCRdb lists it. CDR3 loop: CASSVFGEGEQFF. The chain uses TRBV9 and TRBJ2-1; whether TRBD2, the table's D call, matches the DNA was not checked. The CDR3 totals 13 residues, both ends included. CDR1 and CDR2 from the germline V gene are SGDLS and YYNGEE.

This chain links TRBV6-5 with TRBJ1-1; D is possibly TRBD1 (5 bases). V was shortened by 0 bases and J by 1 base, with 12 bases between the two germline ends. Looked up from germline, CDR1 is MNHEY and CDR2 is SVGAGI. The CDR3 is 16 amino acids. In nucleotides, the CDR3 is TGTGCCAGCAGTTACTCGGGAAGGGGTCGGAACACTGAAGCTTTCTTT. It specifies CASSYSGRGRNTEAFF.

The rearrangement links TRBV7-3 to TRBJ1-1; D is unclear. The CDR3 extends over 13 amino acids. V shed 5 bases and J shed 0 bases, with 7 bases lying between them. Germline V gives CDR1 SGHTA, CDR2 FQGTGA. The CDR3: CASSKQMNTEAFF. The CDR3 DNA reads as TGTGCCAGCAGCAAACAGATGAACACTGAAGCTTTCTTT. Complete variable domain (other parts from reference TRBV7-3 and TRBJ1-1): GAGVSQTPSNKVTEKGKYVELRCDPISGHTALYWYRQSLGQGPEFLIYFQGTGAADDSGLPNDRFFAVRPEGSVSTLKIQRTERGDSAVYLCASSKQMNTEAFFGQGTRLTVV.

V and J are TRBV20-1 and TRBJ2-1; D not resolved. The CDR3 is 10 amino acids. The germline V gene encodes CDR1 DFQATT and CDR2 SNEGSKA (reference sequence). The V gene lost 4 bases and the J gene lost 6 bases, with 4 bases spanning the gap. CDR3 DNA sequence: TGCAGTGCTACTCTCAATGAGCAGTTCTTC. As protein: CSATLNEQFF.

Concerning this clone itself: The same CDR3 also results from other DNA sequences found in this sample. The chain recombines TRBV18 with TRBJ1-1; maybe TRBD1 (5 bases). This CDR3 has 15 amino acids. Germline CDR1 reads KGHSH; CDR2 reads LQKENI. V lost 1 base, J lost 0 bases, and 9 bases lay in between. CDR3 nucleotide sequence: TGTGCCAGCTCACCACGGGGCAGTATGAACACTGAAGCTTTCTTT. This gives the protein CASSPRGSMNTEAFF.

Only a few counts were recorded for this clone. This chain's CDR3 is CASSYSGRSSYEQYF. DNA of the CDR3: TGTGCCAGCAGTTATTCCGGGAGAAGCTCCTACGAGCAGTACTTC. The rearrangement joins TRBV6-5 to TRBJ2-7, with a weak D call TRBD2 (6 bases). Germline CDR1 MNHEY, CDR2 SVGAGI. The CDR3 extends over 15 amino acids. V was pared by 3 bases and J by 0 bases, with 12 bases between.

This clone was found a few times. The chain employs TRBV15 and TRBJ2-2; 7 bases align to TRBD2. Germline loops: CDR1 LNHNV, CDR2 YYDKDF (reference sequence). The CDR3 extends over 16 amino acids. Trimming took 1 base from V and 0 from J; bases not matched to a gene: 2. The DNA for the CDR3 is TGTGCCACCAGCAGAGGTGGACTAGCGAACACCGGGGAGCTGTTTTTT. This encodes CATSRGGLANTGELFF.

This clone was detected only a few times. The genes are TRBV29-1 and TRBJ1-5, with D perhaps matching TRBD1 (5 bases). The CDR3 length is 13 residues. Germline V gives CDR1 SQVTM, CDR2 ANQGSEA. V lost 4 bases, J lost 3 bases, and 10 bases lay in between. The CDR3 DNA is TGCAGCGTTGGACAGAATGTCAATCAGCCCCAGCATTTT. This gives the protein CSVGQNVNQPQHF.

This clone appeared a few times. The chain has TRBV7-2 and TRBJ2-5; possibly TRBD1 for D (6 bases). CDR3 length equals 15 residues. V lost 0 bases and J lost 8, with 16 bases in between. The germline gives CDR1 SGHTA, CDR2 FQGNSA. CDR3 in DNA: TGTGCCAGCAGCTTAGCGTCGGTTAGCAGGGGAACCCAGTACTTC. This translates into CASSLASVSRGTQYF.

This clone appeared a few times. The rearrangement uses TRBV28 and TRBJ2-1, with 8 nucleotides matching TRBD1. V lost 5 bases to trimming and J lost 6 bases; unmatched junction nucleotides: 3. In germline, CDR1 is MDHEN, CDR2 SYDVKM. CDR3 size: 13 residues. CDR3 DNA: TGTGCCAGCAGTCCCGACAGGGGCAATGAGCAGTTCTTC. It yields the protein CASSPDRGNEQFF.

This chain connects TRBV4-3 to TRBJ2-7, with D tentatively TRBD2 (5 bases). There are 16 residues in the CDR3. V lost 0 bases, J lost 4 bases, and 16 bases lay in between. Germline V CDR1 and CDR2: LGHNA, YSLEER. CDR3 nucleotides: TGCGCCAGCAGCCAAGAACCAGCGGAGAAAGGGTACGAGCAGTACTTC. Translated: CASSQEPAEKGYEQYF.

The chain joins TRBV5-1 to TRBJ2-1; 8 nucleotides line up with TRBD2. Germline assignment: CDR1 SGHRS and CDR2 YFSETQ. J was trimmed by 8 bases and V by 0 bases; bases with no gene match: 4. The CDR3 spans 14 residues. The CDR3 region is CASSLGGRSDEQFF. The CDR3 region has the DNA TGCGCCAGCAGCTTGGGCGGGAGGAGCGATGAGCAGTTCTTC.